The present T cell receptor beta chain was sequenced within a study of T cell changes during pregnancy in multiple sclerosis. The germline V gene has CDR1 SGHVS and CDR2 FQNEAQ. CDR3 size: 17 residues. With V trimmed by 2 bases and J by 1 base, 3 bases remained unmatched. Here immunoSEQ multiplex PCR was the method, and the copy in TCRdb shows in-frame clones only, minus some. The table records roughly 40,000 clones, roughly 92% of them present only once. This sequence originates from a female donor with multiple sclerosis, enrolled in a pregnancy study. This material consisted of CD4+ T cells from peripheral blood mononuclear cells, taken before pregnancy. This sequence joins TRBV7-8 and TRBJ2-6; 9 bases align to TRBD2. The CDR3 DNA reads TGTGCCAGCAGCTTACCTAGCGGGACTTCTGGGGCCAACGTCCTGACTTTC. Its translation: CASSLPSGTSGANVLTF.